Presented here are 18 T cell receptor beta chains from one specimen sequenced in a study of blood T cell repertoires in COVID-19. The table came from immunoSEQ multiplex PCR; TCRdb's copy has only in-frame clones and leaves some out. Counted here are about 230,000 clones, around four fifths occurring once; the ten biggest clones make up 2% to 3%. The sequencing input was peripheral blood. These receptors came from a woman in her seventies with active or convalescent COVID-19.

This chain links TRBV19 with TRBJ1-1; 7 positions match TRBD1. The germline V gene encodes CDR1 LNHDA and CDR2 SQIVND (reference sequence). V shed 5 bases and J 6 bases; nucleotides not matched to a gene: 9. CDR3 length equals 14 residues. CDR3 amino acids: CASSQQGRGAEAFF. CDR3 coding DNA: TGTGCCAGTAGTCAACAGGGGAGAGGCGCTGAAGCTTTCTTT.

The rearrangement links TRBV7-9 to TRBJ1-1; D unresolved. Germline lookup yields CDR1 SEHNR and CDR2 FQNEAQ (reference sequence). V was cut by 10 bases and J by 1 base, with 7 bases left in between. The CDR3 has 11 amino acids. In DNA, the CDR3 is TGTGCCACCCGGGGGAACACTGAAGCTTTCTTT. Protein sequence: CATRGNTEAFF.

A word on this clone: Other DNA sequences within the sample encode an identical CDR3. This chain links TRBV6-5 with TRBJ1-2, with D possibly being TRBD1 (5 bases). The CDR3 covers 13 residues. The V end was cut by 6 bases, the J end by 1 base, with 9 bases between. The germline V gene has CDR1 MNHEY and CDR2 SVGAGI. CDR3 nucleotide sequence: TGTGCCAGCAGCCTAGACAGTAACTATGGCTACACCTTC. It specifies CASSLDSNYGYTF.

The count of this clone is one. This rearrangement joins TRBV5-5 to TRBJ2-5; 11 bases are a match to TRBD2. The CDR3 is made up of 16 amino acids. The germline V gene encodes CDR1 SGHKS and CDR2 YYEKEE (reference sequence). V shed 2 bases and J 2 bases; nucleotides not matched to a gene: 5. The CDR3, as DNA: TGTGCCAGCAGCTTCAGGACTAGCGGGCCTCAAGAGACCCAGTACTTC. Amino acid sequence: CASSFRTSGPQETQYF.

The CDR3 spells CAISESGGGRGYTF. CDR3 in DNA: TGTGCCATCAGTGAGTCGGGAGGGGGGAGAGGCTACACCTTC. The chain has TRBV10-3 and TRBJ1-2, with a tentative D call TRBD1 (6 bases). From germline, CDR1 is ENHRY and CDR2 SYGVKD. V was clipped by 0 bases and J by 8 bases, with 13 bases between them. The CDR3 length is 14 residues.

The CDR3 nucleotides are TGTGCCAGCAGGCCTTACCCAGGTTATAACACTGAAGCTTTCTTT. Protein product: CASRPYPGYNTEAFF. The gene calls are TRBV25-1 and TRBJ1-1, with unresolved D. The V and J ends lost 6 bases and 2 bases respectively, with 16 bases between them. There are 15 residues in the CDR3. Germline CDR1 MGHDK, CDR2 SYGVNS.

Only one count was recorded for this clone. The chain employs TRBV18 and TRBJ1-2, with 9 bases identical to TRBD1. The length of the CDR3 is 15 residues. Germline V lookup: CDR1 KGHSH, CDR2 LQKENI. V trimming: 1 base; J trimming: 2 bases; junction bases outside the gene matches: 2. The CDR3 bases are TGTGCCAGCTCACCACGACAGGGGGGCAACTATGGCTACACCTTC. Translation: CASSPRQGGNYGYTF.

This chain uses TRBV7-2 with TRBJ2-7, with unresolved D. Trimming took off 6 bases at V and 7 bases at J, with 22 bases between the two ends. The CDR3 loop spans 15 amino acids. The germline V gene encodes CDR1 SGHTA and CDR2 FQGNSA. The CDR3 protein is CASSSPRLVYGEQYF. In DNA, the CDR3 is TGTGCCAGCAGTTCCCCTAGACTGGTGTACGGGGAGCAGTACTTC. The full variable domain, its missing parts supplied by reference TRBV7-2 and TRBJ2-7, is GAGVSQSPSNKVTEKGKDVELRCDPISGHTALYWYRQSLGQGLEFLIYFQGNSAPDKSGLPSDRFSAERTGGSVSTLTIQRTQQEDSAVYLCASSSPRLVYGEQYFGPGTRLTVT.

This clone was picked up a small number of times. V and J are TRBV7-3 and TRBJ2-7; 9 bases line up with TRBD1. Per the germline V gene, CDR1 is SGHTA and CDR2 is FQGTGA. The CDR3 is 17 residues long. V lost 5 bases, J lost 4 bases, and 15 bases stayed unmatched. CDR3 sequence (DNA): TGTGCCAGCAGCCCGAACGTAAACCGGGACAGGGCTTACGAGCAGTACTTC. Translating it yields CASSPNVNRDRAYEQYF.

The gene calls are TRBV5-1 and TRBJ1-4, with D tentatively TRBD1 (6 bases). V was cut by 1 base and J by 8 bases, with 9 bases left in between. This CDR3 comprises 13 residues. Germline V gene lookup returns CDR1 SGHRS and CDR2 YFSETQ. CDR3 loop: CASSLTGQEKLFF. The CDR3 DNA is TGCGCCAGCAGCTTGACAGGGCAGGAAAAACTGTTTTTT.

The gene calls are TRBV29-1 and TRBJ1-2; 8 nucleotides agree with TRBD1. Germline-derived CDR1 and CDR2 are SQVTM and ANQGSEA. CDR3 size: 12 residues. The CDR3 spells CSYDRGEYGYTF. CDR3 sequence (DNA): TGCAGTTACGACAGGGGAGAGTATGGCTACACCTTC. Looking up the rest from reference TRBV29-1 and TRBJ1-2 gives the full variable domain: SAVISQKPSRDICQRGTSLTIQCQVDSQVTMMFWYRQQPGQSLTLIATANQGSEATYESGFVIDKFPISRPNLTFSTLTVSNMSPEDSSIYLCSYDRGEYGYTFGSGTRLTVV.

This clone was seen just once. The chain is built from TRBV28 and TRBJ2-5; 9 positions agree with TRBD1. The V gene end was trimmed by 6 bases and the J gene end by 6 bases; junction bases not matched to a gene: 11. The CDR3 runs 15 residues. Germline-derived CDR1 and CDR2 are MDHEN and SYDVKM. The CDR3 nucleotides read TGTGCCAGCAGACCTCAGGGACAGGGTGAACAGACCCAGTACTTC. Residues: CASRPQGQGEQTQYF. Supplemented by reference TRBV28 and TRBJ2-5, the full variable domain reads DVKVTQSSRYLVKRTGEKVFLECVQDMDHENMFWYRQDPGLGLRLIYFSYDVKMKEKGDIPEGYSVSREKKERFSLILESASTNQTSMYLCASRPQGQGEQTQYFGPGTRLLVL.

The J gene is TRBJ2-1, the V gene TRBV3-1 (or the pseudogene TRBV3-2), with TRBD1 matching over 8 bases. The CDR3 totals 15 residues. Germline CDR1 is LGHDT and CDR2 is YNNKEL (reference sequence). V trimming: 4 bases; J trimming: 4 bases; junction bases outside the gene matches: 6. CDR3 in amino acids: CASSPSGTGYNEQFF. The CDR3 DNA is TGTGCCAGCAGCCCCTCCGGGACAGGTTACAATGAGCAGTTCTTC.

This chain connects TRBV7-9 to TRBJ2-7, with 8 bases lining up with TRBD1. The germline V gene has CDR1 SEHNR and CDR2 FQNEAQ (reference sequence). The CDR3 has 13 residues. The J segment lost 6 bases and the V segment lost 6 bases, leaving 7 bases of the junction unmatched. The CDR3 spells CASRPTGEGEQYF. The CDR3 DNA sequence: TGTGCCAGCAGGCCGACAGGGGAAGGCGAGCAGTACTTC.

The chain carries TRBV4-1 and TRBJ2-7, with D perhaps matching TRBD2 (5 bases). V shed 2 bases and J shed 3 bases, with 17 bases lying between them. CDR1 MGHRA and CDR2 YSYEKL come from the germline V gene. There are 16 residues in the CDR3. CDR3 in DNA: TGCGCCAGCAGCCAACCTCCGCGGGCAGGAATCTACGAGCAGTACTTC. This encodes CASSQPPRAGIYEQYF.

This chain uses TRBV13 with TRBJ1-3; D gene uncertain. Trimming removed 1 base at V and 0 bases at J, with 22 bases between. CDR1 and CDR2 (germline): PRHDT, FYEKMQ (reference sequence). This CDR3 comprises 20 residues. This chain's CDR3 is CASSLEPRPLAGYSGNTIYF. In nucleotides, the CDR3 is TGTGCCAGCAGCTTAGAACCACGACCTCTAGCAGGCTACTCTGGAAACACCATATATTTT. The whole variable domain, remainder taken from reference TRBV13 and TRBJ1-3, is AAGVIQSPRHLIKEKRETATLKCYPIPRHDTVYWYQQGPGQDPQFLISFYEKMQSDKGSIPDRFSAQQFSDYHSELNMSSLELGDSALYFCASSLEPRPLAGYSGNTIYFGEGSWLTVV.

This clone was observed a single time. The V and J genes are TRBV30 and TRBJ1-4; D remains ambiguous. This CDR3 is 13 amino acids long. Deletions cut 5 bases from V and 4 bases from J, with 11 bases between. CDR1 is GTSNPN, CDR2 SVGIG, per germline (reference sequence). Here the CDR3 DNA reads TGTGCCTGGTCTGGAGTGGATAATGAAAAACTGTTTTTT. It is translated as CAWSGVDNEKLFF. The full variable domain, its missing parts supplied by reference TRBV30 and TRBJ1-4, is SQTIHQWPATLVQPVGSPLSLECTVEGTSNPNLYWYRQAAGRGLQLLFYSVGIGQISSEVPQNLSASRPQDRQFILSSKKLLLSDSGFYLCAWSGVDNEKLFFGSGTQLSVL.

The chain is built from TRBV29-1 and TRBJ2-1; 9 bases fit TRBD1. Germline V gene lookup returns CDR1 SQVTM and CDR2 ANQGSEA. This CDR3 has 15 residues. After removal of 6 bases from V and 4 bases from J, the junction contained 10 bases not matched to a gene. The CDR3 DNA follows: TGCAGCGTCGGGGAACAGGGGGCGAGGTACAATGAGCAGTTCTTC. Translating gives CSVGEQGARYNEQFF.